One and the same sample provided the 20 T cell receptor beta chains below, sequenced in a study of blood T cell repertoires in COVID-19. Here immunoSEQ multiplex PCR was the method, and the copy in TCRdb shows in-frame clones only, minus some. The table has around 30,000 clones, more than 60% seen once; the top ten hold 14% to 15%. The sequenced sample consisted of peripheral blood. The receptors stem from a man of 80 years or more with active or convalescent COVID-19.

This clone was counted a single time. The V gene is TRBV6-6, the J gene TRBJ2-5, with 10 positions matching TRBD2. Germline V lookup: CDR1 MNHNY, CDR2 SVGAGI (reference sequence). The CDR3 sequence is 16 residues long. The J segment lost 1 base and the V segment lost 5 bases, leaving 7 bases of the junction unmatched. The CDR3: CASSLTSGIGQETQYF. CDR3 coding DNA: TGTGCCAGCAGTCTCACTAGCGGGATCGGCCAAGAGACCCAGTACTTC.

The chain employs TRBV10-3 and TRBJ1-2; 9 nucleotides agree with TRBD1. The CDR3 loop spans 16 amino acids. The J segment lost 2 bases and the V segment lost 6 bases, leaving 10 bases of the junction unmatched. Germline V gives CDR1 ENHRY, CDR2 SYGVKD. The CDR3 sequence is CAISGGVGQGNYGYTF. The CDR3 DNA reads TGTGCCATCAGCGGGGGCGTAGGACAGGGGAACTATGGCTACACCTTC.

This clone is medium-sized in the sample. The chain recombines TRBV3-1 (or the pseudogene TRBV3-2) with TRBJ2-2; weak D call: TRBD2 (6 bases). CDR1 and CDR2 from the germline V gene are LGHDT and YNNKEL (reference sequence). The CDR3 sequence is 15 residues long. The V and J ends lost 1 base and 4 bases respectively, with 10 bases between them. CDR3 in DNA: TGTGCCAGCAGCCAAGGCGGGGCGGGCACCGGGGAGCTGTTTTTT. Its protein is CASSQGGAGTGELFF.

The V gene is TRBV5-1, the J gene TRBJ2-5, with TRBD1 matching over 9 bases. The CDR3 consists of 15 residues. V gave up 5 bases and J gave up 3 bases; unmatched junction bases: 8. CDR1 is SGHRS, CDR2 YFSETQ, per germline. CDR3 sequence: CASSMLGQGKETQYF. The CDR3 DNA follows: TGCGCCAGCAGTATGTTGGGACAGGGTAAAGAGACCCAGTACTTC. The variable domain in full, with the rest retrieved from reference TRBV5-1 and TRBJ2-5, is KAGVTQTPRYLIKTRGQQVTLSCSPISGHRSVSWYQQTPGQGLQFLFEYFSETQRNKGNFPGRFSGRQFSNSRSEMNVSTLELGDSALYLCASSMLGQGKETQYFGPGTRLLVL.

The chain has TRBV7-2 and TRBJ1-5; TRBD1 aligns across 10 bases. This CDR3 comprises 14 residues. V lost 5 bases, J lost 5 bases, and 3 bases stayed unmatched. Germline V gene data show CDR1 as SGHTA and CDR2 as FQGNSA. The CDR3 coding sequence is TGTGCCAGCAGCCAGGGGACAGGGGATCAGCCCCAGCATTTT. Its protein is CASSQGTGDQPQHF.

The chain links TRBV21-1 to TRBJ2-2; the table names TRBD2, a call not compared with the DNA. TRBV21-1 counts as a pseudogene. The CDR3 totals 13 residues. The CDR3 sequence is CASSKNATGELFF. CDR3 nucleotides: TGTGCCAGCAGCAAAAATGCGACCGGGGAGCTGTTTTTT.

This chain joins TRBV7-2 and TRBJ2-1; D uncertain. The V end was cut by 5 bases, the J end by 10 bases, with 12 bases between. Germline V gives CDR1 SGHTA, CDR2 FQGNSA. This CDR3 is 12 amino acids long. This chain's CDR3 is CASSRRSGEQFF. The CDR3 DNA follows: TGTGCCAGCAGCCGGCGGTCTGGCGAGCAGTTCTTC.

The chain uses TRBV9 and TRBJ1-1, with a tentative D call TRBD1 (5 bases). CDR1 and CDR2 (germline): SGDLS, YYNGEE. This CDR3 comprises 16 residues. The V and J ends lost 4 bases and 4 bases respectively, with 20 bases between them. The CDR3 DNA sequence: TGTGCCAGCAGCACACAGATCGCGGGGCTGGGCACTGAAGCTTTCTTT. Translated: CASSTQIAGLGTEAFF.

The chain links TRBV3-1 (or the pseudogene TRBV3-2) to TRBJ2-7; 8 nucleotides align to TRBD1. Germline loops: CDR1 LGHDT, CDR2 YNNKEL (reference sequence). The CDR3 length is 15 residues. V trimming: 0 bases; J trimming: 4 bases; junction bases outside the gene matches: 5. This CDR3 reads CASSQDPRGQYEQYF. DNA of the CDR3: TGTGCCAGCAGCCAAGATCCCAGGGGGCAGTACGAGCAGTACTTC.

The chain links TRBV6-5 to TRBJ2-2; 9 bases line up with TRBD1. Germline V lookup: CDR1 MNHEY, CDR2 SVGAGI. CDR3 length equals 14 residues. The trim removed 10 bases at V and 3 bases at J, leaving 6 bases unmatched. The CDR3 loop is CATLGTGYTGELFF. CDR3 DNA sequence: TGTGCCACTTTGGGGACAGGGTACACCGGGGAGCTGTTTTTT.

The chain uses TRBV6-5 and TRBJ2-3; 11 nucleotides agree with TRBD2. With V trimmed by 6 bases and J by 2 bases, 4 bases remained unmatched. Per the germline V gene, CDR1 is MNHEY and CDR2 is SVGAGI. The CDR3 is 15 residues long. Written as DNA, the CDR3 is TGTGCCAGCAGGCCACTAGCGGGAGACACAGATACGCAGTATTTT. Translating gives CASRPLAGDTDTQYF.

This clone has only one observation. The V and J genes are TRBV7-2 and TRBJ1-3, with a possible D match to TRBD1 (6 bases). The CDR3 covers 15 residues. V was pared by 2 bases and J by 0 bases, with 8 bases between. The germline CDR1 and CDR2 sequences are SGHTA and FQGNSA. DNA of the CDR3: TGTGCCAGCAGCTTAACAGGGCTCTCTGGAAACACCATATATTTT. Translation gives CASSLTGLSGNTIYF.

V usage is TRBV19 and J usage is TRBJ1-5, with TRBD1 as a possible D gene (5 bases). Germline-derived CDR1 and CDR2 are LNHDA and SQIVND (reference sequence). The germline V and J ends were trimmed by 10 bases and 0 bases, with 19 bases remaining between them. The CDR3 spans 16 residues. For the CDR3, the DNA is TGTGCCACCACAGGAGGGTTAAGCCGTAGCAATCAGCCCCAGCATTTT. Its protein is CATTGGLSRSNQPQHF.

This clone was observed once. This chain joins TRBV7-2 and TRBJ2-7; TRBD1 agrees at 12 bases. V was pared by 4 bases and J by 6 bases, with 1 base of the junction left unmatched. Germline-derived CDR1 and CDR2 are SGHTA and FQGNSA. This CDR3 is built from 13 residues. DNA of the CDR3: TGTGCCAGCAGCTGGGACAGGGGGCTCGAGCAGTACTTC. Translating gives CASSWDRGLEQYF.

V gene TRBV27 combines with J gene TRBJ1-2; tentatively, D is TRBD1 (6 bases). Germline CDR1 MNHEY, CDR2 SMNVEV (reference sequence). This CDR3 has 17 amino acids. Trimming took off 5 bases at V and 1 base at J, with 20 bases between the two ends. Here the CDR3 reads CASSAFRGSGFNYGYTF. The CDR3 DNA sequence: TGTGCCAGCAGTGCCTTCAGGGGTAGCGGGTTTAACTATGGCTACACCTTC.

This clone has only a few counts. CDR3 protein: CASSPRTGANVLTF. The CDR3 DNA follows: TGCGCCAGCAGCCCCAGGACTGGGGCCAACGTCCTGACTTTC. The chain has TRBV5-1 and TRBJ2-6, with D unresolved. The ends were cut back, 4 bases at V and 2 bases at J, with 7 bases in the middle. This CDR3 spans 14 amino acids. Germline values: CDR1 SGHRS, CDR2 YFSETQ.

The chain couples TRBV27 to TRBJ2-3; 13 bases align to TRBD2. The CDR3 runs 22 residues. The ends lost 3 bases at V and 3 bases at J; junction bases unmatched: 21. Germline loops: CDR1 MNHEY, CDR2 SMNVEV (reference sequence). The CDR3 spells CASSFPRAPRLAGGIRTDTQYF. CDR3 bases: TGTGCCAGCAGTTTTCCGAGAGCCCCGCGACTAGCGGGAGGAATAAGGACAGATACGCAGTATTTT.

The rearrangement uses TRBV19 and TRBJ1-4; no clear D gene. The CDR3 spans 12 residues. Trimming took 5 bases from V and 8 from J, leaving 9 bases between them. Germline CDR1 LNHDA, CDR2 SQIVND (reference sequence). The CDR3 loop reads CASSRGYEKLFF. DNA of the CDR3: TGTGCCAGTAGTCGAGGGTACGAAAAACTGTTTTTT. Full variable domain (missing parts from reference TRBV19 and TRBJ1-4): DGGITQSPKYLFRKEGQNVTLSCEQNLNHDAMYWYRQDPGQGLRLIYYSQIVNDFQKGDIAEGYSVSREKKESFPLTVTSAQKNPTAFYLCASSRGYEKLFFGSGTQLSVL.

The sample holds one count of this clone. This chain links TRBV28 with TRBJ1-5; D remains unclear. Trimming removed 4 bases at V and 5 bases at J, with 3 bases between. CDR3 size: 11 residues. Germline V lookup: CDR1 MDHEN, CDR2 SYDVKM. In DNA form, the CDR3 reads TGTGCCAGCAGTTCGGATCAGCCCCAGCATTTT. Protein sequence: CASSSDQPQHF. Based on the CDR3 plus reference TRBV28 and TRBJ1-5, the full variable domain is DVKVTQSSRYLVKRTGEKVFLECVQDMDHENMFWYRQDPGLGLRLIYFSYDVKMKEKGDIPEGYSVSREKKERFSLILESASTNQTSMYLCASSSDQPQHFGDGTRLSIL.

The rearrangement joins TRBV5-6 to TRBJ2-3, with 10 bases lining up with TRBD2. The CDR3 has 15 residues. CDR1 SGHDT and CDR2 YYEEEE come from the germline V gene. V gave up 4 bases and J gave up 1 base; unmatched junction bases: 3. CDR3 in DNA: TGTGCCAGCAGCGAAGGGACTAGCGGCACAGATACGCAGTATTTT. Translated, it gives CASSEGTSGTDTQYF. The whole variable domain, filled in from reference TRBV5-6 and TRBJ2-3, reads DAGVTQSPTHLIKTRGQQVTLRCSPKSGHDTVSWYQQALGQGPQFIFQYYEEEERQRGNFPDRFSGHQFPNYSSELNVNALLLGDSALYLCASSEGTSGTDTQYFGPGTRLTVL.